Sequencing of this T cell receptor (beta chain) was carried out in a study of beta chain features in type 1 diabetes. The sequenced template was cDNA made from the entire isolated RNA. Sequenced by immunoSEQ multiplex PCR; TCRdb stores in-frame clones only, minus some. The sample lists 300,000 to 350,000 clones, roughly 21% occurring once. This CDR3 spans 15 amino acids. The germline gives CDR1 SGHNT, CDR2 YYREEE (reference sequence). V gave up 0 bases and J gave up 1 base, with 8 bases separating them. The sequencing sample was made of naive CD4+ T cells from blood. The sequence derives from a woman between 18 and 29 years old in good health. This chain links TRBV5-4 with TRBJ2-1; D not certain. CDR3 sequence: CASSLAQLSYNEQFF. The CDR3 DNA reads as TGTGCCAGCAGCTTGGCCCAGTTATCCTACAATGAGCAGTTCTTC.